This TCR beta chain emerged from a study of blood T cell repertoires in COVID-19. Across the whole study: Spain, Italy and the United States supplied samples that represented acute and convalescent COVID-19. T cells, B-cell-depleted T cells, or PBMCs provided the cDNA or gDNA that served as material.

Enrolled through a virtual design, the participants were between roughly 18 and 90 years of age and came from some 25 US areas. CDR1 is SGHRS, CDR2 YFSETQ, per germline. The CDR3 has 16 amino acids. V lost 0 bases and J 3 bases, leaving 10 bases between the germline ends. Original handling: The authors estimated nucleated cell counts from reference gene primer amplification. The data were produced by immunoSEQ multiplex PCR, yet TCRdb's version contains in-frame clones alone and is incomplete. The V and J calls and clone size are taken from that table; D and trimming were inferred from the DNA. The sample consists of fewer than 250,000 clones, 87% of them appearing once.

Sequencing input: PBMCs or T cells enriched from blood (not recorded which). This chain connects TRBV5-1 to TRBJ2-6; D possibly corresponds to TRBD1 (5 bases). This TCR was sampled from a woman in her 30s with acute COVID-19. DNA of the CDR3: TGCGCCAGCAGCTTGGCAGGGCTGTTTGGGGCCAACGTCCTGACTTTC. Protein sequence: CASSLAGLFGANVLTF.